These 27 T cell receptor beta chains share one sample of origin, sequenced in a study of blood T cell repertoires in COVID-19. TCRdb keeps only in-frame clones here, not all; method: immunoSEQ multiplex PCR. The data hold approximately 150,000 clones, with approximately 86% observed a single time. The source material was peripheral blood. These receptors originate from a woman older than 75 with COVID-19, enrolled during active disease.

This clone has just one count. The chain carries TRBV9 and TRBJ2-2; TRBD2 agrees at 10 bases. The germline V gene has CDR1 SGDLS and CDR2 YYNGEE. V shed 4 bases, J shed 1 base, and the junction held 7 bases outside the gene matches. The CDR3 has 17 amino acids. CDR3 sequence (DNA): TGTGCCAGCAGCCCTCGAGGACTAGCGGTGAACACCGGGGAGCTGTTTTTT. It yields the protein CASSPRGLAVNTGELFF.

J is TRBJ2-2 and V is TRBV4-2; TRBD1 matches at 10 bases. Germline lookup yields CDR1 LGHNA and CDR2 YNFKEQ. J was trimmed by 0 bases and V by 8 bases; bases with no gene match: 6. The CDR3 spans 16 residues. CDR3 in amino acids: CASGDRGFANTGELFF. Here the CDR3 DNA reads TGTGCCAGCGGGGACAGGGGCTTTGCGAACACCGGGGAGCTGTTTTTT.

The rearrangement links TRBV27 to TRBJ1-6; tentative D call: TRBD1 (6 bases). The CDR3 contains 16 residues. V dropped 3 bases and J dropped 5 bases, with 14 bases sitting between them. The germline V gene has CDR1 MNHEY and CDR2 SMNVEV (reference sequence). In DNA form, the CDR3 reads TGTGCCAGCAGTTTTCGGGCCGACAGGAATAATTCACCCCTCCACTTT. Encoded protein: CASSFRADRNNSPLHF.

The rearrangement links TRBV28 to TRBJ2-7, with D tentatively TRBD1 (5 bases). Germline values: CDR1 MDHEN, CDR2 SYDVKM. The CDR3 contains 14 residues. Trimming left V 1 base short and J 3 bases short, with 10 bases between. CDR3 residues: CASSLLGQGYEQYF. The CDR3 DNA follows: TGTGCCAGCAGTTTATTGGGGCAAGGCTACGAGCAGTACTTC.

The chain employs TRBV28 and TRBJ1-5; 7 positions agree with TRBD1. The germline CDR1 and CDR2 sequences are MDHEN and SYDVKM. Trimming cost V 6 bases and J 2 bases; bases outside gene matches: 7. CDR3 length: 15 residues. CDR3 nucleotide sequence: TGTGCCAGCAGGCGCACTACAGGGGGCAATCAGCCCCAGCATTTT. It specifies CASRRTTGGNQPQHF.

This chain uses TRBV19 with TRBJ2-1; 7 nucleotides match TRBD2. Looked up from germline, CDR1 is LNHDA and CDR2 is SQIVND (reference sequence). The CDR3 spans 15 residues. Unmatched junction bases numbered 14, after V lost 8 bases and J lost 7 bases. CDR3 protein: CASRPLGGSRNEQFF. The CDR3, as DNA: TGTGCCAGTCGCCCTCTAGGCGGGAGTAGAAATGAGCAGTTCTTC.

The V gene is TRBV28, the J gene TRBJ1-2, with D possibly TRBD1 on 5 matching bases. Trimming took off 3 bases at V and 4 bases at J, with 6 bases between the two ends. The CDR3 spans 12 residues. The germline V gene has CDR1 MDHEN and CDR2 SYDVKM. Here the CDR3 DNA reads TGTGCCAGCAGTTTTAGGGGCTATGGCTACACCTTC. It codes for CASSFRGYGYTF.

This clone turned up a few times. The chain combines TRBV5-1 with TRBJ2-5; 9 bases line up with TRBD2. V gave up 0 bases and J gave up 2 bases; unmatched junction bases: 8. CDR3 length equals 17 residues. Germline values: CDR1 SGHRS, CDR2 YFSETQ. CDR3 amino acids: CASSLAAASGIQETQYF. CDR3 in DNA: TGCGCCAGCAGCTTGGCCGCCGCTAGCGGGATTCAAGAGACCCAGTACTTC.

This chain connects TRBV2 to TRBJ2-3; the match to TRBD2 covers 10 bases. V dropped 8 bases and J dropped 1; count of bases not matched to a gene: 0. The CDR3 totals 13 residues. Germline lookup yields CDR1 SNHLY and CDR2 FYNNEI. The CDR3 bases are TGTGCCAGCGGACTAGCGGGCACAGATACGCAGTATTTT. This sequence encodes CASGLAGTDTQYF.

CDR3 loop: CATDTGTGNIQPQHF. The CDR3 nucleotides are TGTGCCACCGATACCGGGACAGGGAATATCCAGCCCCAGCATTTT. This chain connects TRBV28 to TRBJ1-5, with 9 nucleotides matching TRBD1. CDR3 length equals 15 residues. With 10 bases clipped from V and 7 bases from J, the junction kept 14 bases outside the gene matches. The germline V gene has CDR1 MDHEN and CDR2 SYDVKM.

Of note for this clone: At one end the junction does not follow the germline gene, possibly because of a read error. This rearrangement joins TRBV7-7 to TRBJ2-5; 7 bases are a match to TRBD1. This CDR3 has 14 amino acids. CDR1 SSHAT and CDR2 FNYEAQ come from the germline V gene (reference sequence). The CDR3 region is CASSHRQGQETQYF. DNA of the CDR3: TGTGCTAGCAGCCACCGACAGGGACAAGAGACCCAGTACTTC.

The chain employs TRBV13 and TRBJ2-2; TRBD1 might be the D (6 bases). The germline V gene has CDR1 PRHDT and CDR2 FYEKMQ (reference sequence). The CDR3 has 17 amino acids. The ends were cut back, 5 bases at V and 1 base at J, with 17 bases in the middle. CDR3 nucleotide sequence: TGTGCCAGCAGCGACACCTCTTTGACAGGGAACACCGGGGAGCTGTTTTTT. Its translation is CASSDTSLTGNTGELFF.

The CDR3 here is CASSRGTGGIEPQHF. For the CDR3, the DNA is TGTGCCAGCAGCCGAGGGACAGGGGGCATAGAGCCCCAGCATTTT. The chain joins TRBV7-8 to TRBJ1-5; the match to TRBD1 covers 12 bases. This CDR3 region has 15 residues. Germline assignment: CDR1 SGHVS and CDR2 FQNEAQ. Trimming cost V 5 bases and J 8 bases; bases outside gene matches: 7.

This clone was seen a few times. The chain uses TRBV7-2 and TRBJ1-2, with D uncertain. The V end lost 7 bases, the J end lost 10 bases, and 13 bases lay between the germline ends. Germline assignment: CDR1 SGHTA and CDR2 FQGNSA. This CDR3 spans 11 amino acids. CDR3 protein: CASTPQANYTF. In DNA form, the CDR3 reads TGTGCCAGCACCCCGCAGGCAAACTACACCTTC.

The V and J genes are TRBV4-2 and TRBJ1-3; D unresolved. The CDR3 runs to 14 residues. Looked up from germline, CDR1 is LGHNA and CDR2 is YNFKEQ. The V end was cut by 4 bases, the J end by 0 bases, with 7 bases between. This CDR3 is CASSRAGSGNTIYF. CDR3 bases: TGTGCCAGCAGCCGAGCGGGCTCTGGAAACACCATATATTTT.

The chain uses TRBV19 and TRBJ1-3; D might be TRBD1 (6 bases). CDR1 LNHDA and CDR2 SQIVND come from the germline V gene (reference sequence). This CDR3 spans 13 amino acids. DNA of the CDR3: TGTGTCGTACAGGGATTTTCTGGAAACACCATATATTTT. Translated: CVVQGFSGNTIYF. The full variable domain, rest sourced from reference TRBV19 and TRBJ1-3, is DGGITQSPKYLFRKEGQNVTLSCEQNLNHDAMYWYRQDPGQGLRLIYYSQIVNDFQKGDIAEGYSVSREKKESFPLTVTSAQKNPTAFYLCVVQGFSGNTIYFGEGSWLTVV.

The rearrangement links TRBV5-1 to TRBJ2-1, with 9 bases matching TRBD2. J was trimmed by 0 bases and V by 4 bases; bases with no gene match: 8. The CDR3 is made up of 17 amino acids. Germline CDR1 reads SGHRS; CDR2 reads YFSETQ. The CDR3 here is CASSPGLASLSYNEQFF. CDR3 nucleotides: TGCGCCAGCAGCCCGGGACTAGCTTCGCTCTCCTACAATGAGCAGTTCTTC.

This chain connects TRBV5-6 to TRBJ1-5; tentatively, D is TRBD1 (5 bases). Germline-derived CDR1 and CDR2 are SGHDT and YYEEEE. Trimming cost V 1 base and J 6 bases, with 11 bases left between them. The CDR3 covers 14 residues. CDR3 coding DNA: TGTGCCAGCAGCTTGAGTTGGGGGGGTCAGCCCCAGCATTTT. This sequence encodes CASSLSWGGQPQHF.

The chain recombines TRBV20-1 with TRBJ2-7, with D perhaps TRBD2 (5 bases). Trimming removed 2 bases from V and 6 bases from J, with 5 bases in between. CDR1 is DFQATT and CDR2 is SNEGSKA in the germline V gene (reference sequence). The CDR3 totals 10 residues. The CDR3 here is CSARRGEQYF. CDR3 DNA: TGCAGTGCTAGACGGGGCGAGCAGTACTTC.

This rearrangement joins TRBV28 to TRBJ2-5; D uncertain. The CDR3 covers 13 residues. Trimming took off 8 bases at V and 5 bases at J, with 15 bases between the two ends. The germline CDR1 and CDR2 sequences are MDHEN and SYDVKM. CDR3 nucleotide sequence: TGTGCCAGCGGTCGAGGCCTTAGGGAGACCCAGTACTTC. This gives the protein CASGRGLRETQYF.

The V call is TRBV7-4, the J call TRBJ2-7, with 10 positions matching TRBD2. CDR3 length equals 19 residues. With V trimmed by 2 bases and J by 4 bases, 17 bases remained unmatched. Per germline, CDR1 SGHVT and CDR2 SQSDAQ. This chain's CDR3 is CASSLIPRASGSPGYEQYF. CDR3 nucleotides: TGTGCCAGCAGCTTAATACCTCGGGCTAGCGGGAGTCCTGGTTACGAGCAGTACTTC.

The chain is built from TRBV19 and TRBJ2-5; D may be TRBD2 (6 bases). Germline V lookup: CDR1 LNHDA, CDR2 SQIVND (reference sequence). The CDR3 consists of 14 residues. Trimming stripped 5 bases from V and 5 bases from J, with 15 bases between. CDR3: CASSSLAAGETQYF. The CDR3 coding sequence is TGTGCCAGTAGTTCCCTGGCGGCGGGGGAGACCCAGTACTTC.

This clone was observed a few times. This rearrangement joins TRBV7-9 to TRBJ2-3; 7 bases are shared with TRBD1. CDR3 length: 16 amino acids. With 6 bases clipped from V and 2 bases from J, the junction kept 11 bases outside the gene matches. CDR1 and CDR2 (germline): SEHNR, FQNEAQ (reference sequence). The CDR3 region has the DNA TGTGCCAGCAGATACAGGGGTAGCGCAGTCACAGATACGCAGTATTTT. It is translated as CASRYRGSAVTDTQYF.

The genes are TRBV5-1 and TRBJ2-3, with 8 bases aligning to TRBD2. The CDR3 has 18 residues. With 2 bases clipped from V and 2 bases from J, the junction kept 13 bases outside the gene matches. Germline V gene data show CDR1 as SGHRS and CDR2 as YFSETQ. DNA for the CDR3: TGCGCCAGCAGCTTTACGGCCCCCGCAGCGGGAGACACAGATACGCAGTATTTT. The encoded protein is CASSFTAPAAGDTDTQYF.

V gene TRBV13 combines with J gene TRBJ1-3; D not certain. CDR1 is PRHDT, CDR2 FYEKMQ, per germline (reference sequence). The CDR3 is 14 residues long. V was pared by 4 bases and J by 0 bases, with 7 bases between. CDR3 protein: CASSYSTSGNTIYF. Here the CDR3 DNA reads TGTGCCAGCAGCTACAGTACCTCTGGAAACACCATATATTTT. The full variable domain, its missing parts supplied by reference TRBV13 and TRBJ1-3, is AAGVIQSPRHLIKEKRETATLKCYPIPRHDTVYWYQQGPGQDPQFLISFYEKMQSDKGSIPDRFSAQQFSDYHSELNMSSLELGDSALYFCASSYSTSGNTIYFGEGSWLTVV.

The V call is TRBV28, the J call TRBJ2-3; 7 positions agree with TRBD2. CDR1 is MDHEN, CDR2 SYDVKM, per germline. The CDR3 is made up of 16 amino acids. Trimming took 6 bases from V and 7 from J; bases not matched to a gene: 16. Here the CDR3 reads CASSLRREWVPYTQYF. The DNA of the CDR3 is TGTGCCAGCAGCCTCCGGCGGGAGTGGGTCCCCTATACGCAGTATTTT.

The V call is TRBV19, the J call TRBJ2-1; TRBD1 aligns across 7 bases. Germline assignment: CDR1 LNHDA and CDR2 SQIVND (reference sequence). Unmatched junction bases numbered 5, after V lost 3 bases and J lost 12 bases. The CDR3 sequence is 12 residues long. CDR3 protein: CASSMTWDRQFF. DNA for the CDR3: TGTGCCAGTAGTATGACCTGGGACAGGCAGTTCTTC.